The entry below describes one T cell receptor (beta chain). Its antigen is unknown. No qualities accompany the bases; no much larger clone lies one base away. The CDR3 holds 16 amino acids from the cysteine to the phenylalanine. Only the CDR3 DNA stays, 48 bases, in frame from base 1. After removal of 0 bases from V and 2 bases from J, the junction retains 5 bases not matched to a gene. In the germline V gene (reference sequence), CDR1 corresponds to GTSNPN and CDR2 to SVGIG. This record comes from a study of blood T cell repertoires in COVID-19 (dated by TCRdb to 2020 to 2021). Describing the broader study: Samples covering the acute and convalescent phases of COVID-19 were provided by collaborators in the United States, Italy and Spain. The material from the prospective study consisted of cDNA or gDNA derived from T cells, B-cell-depleted T cells, or PBMCs. Deeply sampled blood TCRbeta repertoires from subjects exposed to, actively infected with, or recovered from COVID-19 were included in the dataset. The repertoires were released in a freely available public database intended as a resource for research on the immune response to SARS-CoV-2. Samples were obtained from the ongoing ImmuneRACE study (first 160 participants) and from about 1,300 subjects provided by 6 global collaborators. Sample metadata almost always included a de-identified subject ID, COVID-19 status, age in years and sex. Where available, HLA class I and class II types were taken from metadata supplied by the sample provider and were not determined by assay-based typing. Summary of the overall study and its limitations: The amount of clinical and demographic metadata varied by source and participant and was provided uncurated.

TCRbeta CDR3 regions were amplified from genomic DNA by means of the immunoSEQ Assay, a bias-controlled multiplex PCR. The paper's processing steps were these. The number of nucleated cells in each sample was estimated by amplification of reference gene primers within the assay. Sequence reads were collapsed and filtered to measure the absolute abundance of every unique TCRbeta CDR3 rearrangement. For each sample, productive Simpson clonality was calculated as the square root of Simpson's diversity index over productive rearrangements. What TCRdb holds here is the immuneACCESS table cut down to in-frame rearrangements. Part of the clones is not present; checked against another copy, under half of the missing clones reflect an unresolved V gene, and the others are unexplained. The V and J calls and clone size are taken from that table; D and trimming were inferred from the DNA. This sample has about 120,000 clones in its table, and 90% of those were observed once. Of the sample, roughly 5% falls within the top ten clones.

At one collaborating source in Seattle, patients were enrolled during active infection and were followed longitudinally through the course of disease. The collaborating institutions used their own protocols to collect whole blood in K2EDTA tubes. For TCRbeta analysis, collaborator samples were shipped as frozen whole blood, as isolated PBMCs, or as DNA extracted from either sample type. Input material: peripheral blood. This receptor was taken from a man aged 55-75 years with COVID-19, enrolled during active disease. The sequence joins TRBV30 to TRBJ2-3; TRBD1 fits 10 bases in the junction. The DNA is as follows: TGTGCCTGGAGTGTCTGGACAGGGGGGTCCACAGATACGCAGTATTTT. Its coded protein is CAWSVWTGGSTDTQYF.